The text below deals with one T cell receptor (beta chain). Its target is unknown. These data come from a study of cytomegalovirus exposure and HLA in healthy donors. The CDR3 has 15 residues. V shed 5 bases and J 4 bases; nucleotides not matched to a gene: 9. Germline V gives CDR1 SEHNR, CDR2 FQNEAQ (reference sequence). Overall study results and limits: The study flagged about 150 TCR beta chains as cytomegalovirus-associated. Some V segments, including TRBV6-2 and TRBV6-3, were excluded as indistinguishable.

PCR primers comprised 60 Vbeta and 13 Jbeta primers. TCRdb's copy holds only in-frame clones and misses some; the assay was immunoSEQ multiplex PCR. The data show approximately 130,000 clones, more than 80% seen once. Sequencing was carried out using PBMCs. The genes are TRBV7-9 and TRBJ1-2; 8 nucleotides align to TRBD1. This receptor was obtained from a woman in her twenties or thirties in good health and CMV-seropositive. As DNA, the CDR3 is TGTGCCAGCAGCCCTAACAGGGGGGAGTTCTATGGCTACACCTTC. Translating it yields CASSPNRGEFYGYTF.